Listed below are T cell receptor beta chains from one sample, sequenced in a study of siplizumab effects on memory and regulatory T cells. Clones were read by immunoSEQ multiplex PCR, and TCRdb kept only the in-frame ones, dropping some. This sample has about 100,000 clones, with around 94% found just once. Sequences were obtained from Tregs sorted from blood. These receptors were obtained from a human donor in good health. Each CDR3 is given with its conserved first and last residue. The D gene is left open where the match is weak. Some rows mark clone size as missing; the rest say once, few, many or name a class of expanded clone.

J | size | D | V | DNA | CDR3
TRBJ1-3 | - | - | TRBV5-1 | TGCGCCAGCAGCTTGACTGGTCCTGGTCAGGGGAACACCATATATTTT | CASSLTGPGQGNTIYF
TRBJ2-2 | - | - | TRBV7-2 | TGTGCCAGCAGCCCTGGTCGCTACACCGGGGAGCTGTTTTTT | CASSPGRYTGELFF
TRBJ2-1 | - | TRBD2 | TRBV7-9 | TGTGCCAGCAGCTTACTAGCGGGAGTATTCAATGAGCAGTTCTTC | CASSLLAGVFNEQFF
TRBJ2-7 | once | - | TRBV6-5 | TGTGCCAGCAGTAACTCACAACGCTGGGAGCAGTACTTC | CASSNSQRWEQYF
TRBJ2-1 | - | - | TRBV11-1 | TGTGCCAGCAGCTTAGGTTCGGGGAATTATGAGCAGTTCTTC | CASSLGSGNYEQFF
TRBJ2-5 | - | - | TRBV6-5 | TGTGCCAGCCGAAGGGAAGGGGATGAAGAGACCCAGTACTTC | CASRREGDEETQYF
TRBJ1-2 | - | TRBD1 | TRBV6-1 | TGTGCCAGCAGTGGGGGGACAGCAGCTAACTATGGCTACACCTTC | CASSGGTAANYGYTF
TRBJ2-7 | - | TRBD2 | TRBV5-1 | TGCGCCAGCAGCTCCCTGACTAGCGGGGCTTACGAGCAGTACTTC | CASSSLTSGAYEQYF
TRBJ1-5 | - | TRBD1 | TRBV28 | TGTGCCAGCAGTCGGACAGGCAGAGGGCCCCAGCATTTT | CASSRTGRGPQHF
TRBJ1-5 | - | - | TRBV5-6 | TGTGCCAGCAGCTTCAGCGGGGCGGGGTTTAGCAATCAGCCCCAGCATTTT | CASSFSGAGFSNQPQHF
TRBJ2-7 | - | TRBD1 | TRBV27 | TGTGCCAGCAGTTTAGGGACAGGGCCCTACGAGCAGTACTTC | CASSLGTGPYEQYF
TRBJ2-7 | once | TRBD1 | TRBV10-1 | TGCGCCAACGGGACAGGGGGGTCCTACGAGCAGTACTTC | CANGTGGSYEQYF
TRBJ2-7 | - | TRBD2 | TRBV7-8 | TGTGCCAGCAGCCTGACTAGCGGGAGGGCCCACGAGCAGTACTTC | CASSLTSGRAHEQYF
TRBJ1-1 | - | - | TRBV2 | TGTGCCAGCAGTGGAAGATACAGCGGAACTGAAGCTTTCTTT | CASSGRYSGTEAFF
TRBJ1-2 | few | - | TRBV4-1 | TGCGCCAGCAGCCCGAGAAGTGGAAACAGGGACTATGGCTACACCTTC | CASSPRSGNRDYGYTF
TRBJ2-5 | - | - | TRBV28 | TGTGCCACTAGATTTCCTAGGGTGTTTGGCGAGACCCAGTACTTC | CATRFPRVFGETQYF
TRBJ2-3 | - | TRBD2 | TRBV4-2 | TGTGCCAGCAGCCCCGGACTAGCGGGAAGTCGGTGGGGAGATACGCAGTATTTT | CASSPGLAGSRWGDTQYF
TRBJ2-3 | - | TRBD2 | TRBV7-8 | TGTGCCAGCAGCTTAGTACTAGCGGGAGGAGGAGATACGCAGTATTTT | CASSLVLAGGGDTQYF
TRBJ1-2 | - | TRBD1 | TRBV18 | TGTGCCAGCTCTCCCGGGACAGGGAGTGGCTACACCTTC | CASSPGTGSGYTF
TRBJ2-6 | - | - | TRBV7-2 | TGTGCCAGCAGCGGATACCGTCGCTCTGGGGCCAACGTCCTGACTTTC | CASSGYRRSGANVLTF
TRBJ2-2 | - | - | TRBV6-5 | TGTGCCAGCAGTTCGGGAGTTTTGCGGACCGGGGAGCTGTTTTTT | CASSSGVLRTGELFF
TRBJ1-3 | - | - | TRBV18 | TGTGCCAGCTCACCGGAGGACACCATATATTTT | CASSPEDTIYF